Shown below are 2 T cell receptor beta chains from a single sample sequenced in a study of T cell responses to AZD1222 COVID-19 vaccine. Generated by immunoSEQ multiplex PCR, the TCRdb table keeps only in-frame clones and is missing some. Of under 95,000 clones in the sample, roughly 90% were seen once. The material was peripheral blood, obtained on day 0 of AZD1222 vaccination. The source is an adult in good health.

V gene TRBV9 combines with J gene TRBJ2-1, with TRBD2 matching 11 bases. V shed 3 bases and J 3 bases; nucleotides not matched to a gene: 5. This CDR3 comprises 16 residues. Germline assignment: CDR1 SGDLS and CDR2 YYNGEE. CDR3 residues: CASSGTGTSGYNEQFF. CDR3 sequence (DNA): TGTGCCAGCAGCGGAACCGGGACTAGCGGCTACAATGAGCAGTTCTTC.

The CDR3 coding sequence is TGTGCCAGCAGCTTTTTAGGGCAGCGGCACGGGGAGCAGTTCTTC. Translated: CASSFLGQRHGEQFF. The chain links TRBV7-2 to TRBJ2-1, with a possible D match to TRBD2 (5 bases). Germline assignment: CDR1 SGHTA and CDR2 FQGNSA. The germline V and J ends were trimmed by 3 bases and 10 bases, with 19 bases remaining between them. CDR3 length: 15 residues.